This TCR beta chain is drawn from a study of T cell responses to AZD1222 COVID-19 vaccine. In the case of this clone: Antigen unknown.

Between the trimmed V and J ends, which lost 9 bases and 2 bases, there was a span of 14 bases. The CDR3 spans 14 residues. Per the germline V gene, CDR1 is LNHDA and CDR2 is SQIVND (reference sequence). General study results and limits: There were mostly white British donors and more females than males, and clonal diversity was possibly underestimated.

The table came from immunoSEQ multiplex PCR; TCRdb's copy has only in-frame clones and leaves some out. The table records around 80,000 clones, about four fifths of them present only once. The origin of this receptor is an adult who received the AZD1222 COVID-19 vaccine. The specimen was peripheral blood, collected 28 days after the second AZD1222 dose. The J gene is TRBJ1-5, the V gene TRBV19; D is undetermined. The CDR3 sequence: CASLENRGNQPQHF. The CDR3 DNA follows: TGTGCCAGCCTGGAAAACCGGGGCAATCAGCCCCAGCATTTT.